The 20 T cell receptor beta chains below all came from one sample that was sequenced in a study of regulatory T cells in long-lasting Graves disease. Documented time point: newly diagnosed GD, antithyroid drugs for less than 3 months. From RNA extracted from PBMCs, the TCR library was made. Building of the TCR beta libraries involved iRepertoire HTBI primers and Arm-PCR of CDR3 regions. In TCRdb, the multiplex PCR reads were re-called with MiXCR into one record per CDR3 protein. The repertoire holds some 320,000 distinct CDR3 sequences, with more than 15% as singletons. The sample here was peripheral blood mononuclear cells (PBMCs), taken at new diagnosis, from a patient treated with antithyroid drugs. All receptors come from a female donor with Graves disease.

This clonotype has only a few counts. CDR3 protein: CATSAPAGKGDEKLFF. The CDR3 nucleotides are TGTGCCACCAGTGCCCCGGCGGGGAAAGGGGATGAAAAACTGTTTTTT. V usage is TRBV24-1 and J usage is TRBJ1-4; a possible D gene is TRBD1 (5 bases). This CDR3 has 16 amino acids. The V gene lost 5 bases and the J gene lost 6 bases, with 18 bases spanning the gap. Germline lookup yields CDR1 KGHDR and CDR2 SFDVKD.

This clonotype was seen repeatedly, ten times or more. This chain joins TRBV7-9 and TRBJ2-4, with D perhaps TRBD1 or TRBD2 (5 bases each). V was clipped by 2 bases and J by 2 bases, with 10 bases between them. CDR3 length: 15 amino acids. Germline loops: CDR1 SEHNR, CDR2 FQNEAQ (reference sequence). CDR3 nucleotides: TGTGCCAGCAGCTTACTGGTGGGACCCAAAAACATTCAGTACTTC. Translated, it gives CASSLLVGPKNIQYF.

This clonotype showed up many times. The rearrangement links TRBV24-1 to TRBJ2-3; either TRBD1 or TRBD2 may supply D (5 bases each). Trimming shortened V by 7 bases and J by 5 bases, and 21 bases separated the two germline ends. Germline-derived CDR1 and CDR2 are KGHDR and SFDVKD. The CDR3 extends over 16 amino acids. The CDR3 reads CATSHRDGVLQDTQYF. CDR3 nucleotide sequence: TGTGCCACCAGCCATAGGGACGGAGTACTTCAAGATACGCAGTATTTT.

This clonotype has at least ten counts. This sequence joins TRBV11-3 and TRBJ1-1; no clear D gene. V lost 1 base and J 5 bases, leaving 11 bases between the germline ends. CDR1 is SGHNT and CDR2 is YENEEA in the germline V gene. This CDR3 spans 14 amino acids. This chain's CDR3 is CASSLVPRGTEAFF. In DNA, the CDR3 is TGTGCCAGCAGCTTAGTACCCCGAGGGACTGAAGCTTTCTTT.

This clonotype was seen only a few times. This chain joins TRBV7-2 and TRBJ2-1; perhaps TRBD2 as D (6 bases). Germline-derived CDR1 and CDR2 are SGHTA and FQGNSA. The V and J ends lost 1 base and 8 bases respectively, with 21 bases between them. CDR3 length: 17 amino acids. DNA for the CDR3: TGTGCCAGCAGCTTAGTCCCGGGCGGGGCGAGCATCCATGAGCAGTTCTTC. Protein sequence: CASSLVPGGASIHEQFF. The full variable domain, rest sourced from reference TRBV7-2 and TRBJ2-1, is GAGVSQSPSNKVTEKGKDVELRCDPISGHTALYWYRQSLGQGLEFLIYFQGNSAPDKSGLPSDRFSAERTGGSVSTLTIQRTQQEDSAVYLCASSLVPGGASIHEQFFGPGTRLTVL.

This clonotype was seen a few times. This rearrangement joins TRBV7-2 to TRBJ1-1; D remains ambiguous. The length of the CDR3 is 14 residues. Between the trimmed V and J ends, which lost 2 bases and 0 bases, there was a span of 7 bases. Germline V CDR1 and CDR2: SGHTA, FQGNSA. The CDR3 DNA reads as TGTGCCAGCAGCTTATCACGAATGAACACTGAAGCTTTCTTT. It encodes CASSLSRMNTEAFF. Together with reference TRBV7-2 and TRBJ1-1, the CDR3 gives the full variable domain: GAGVSQSPSNKVTEKGKDVELRCDPISGHTALYWYRQSLGQGLEFLIYFQGNSAPDKSGLPSDRFSAERTGGSVSTLTIQRTQQEDSAVYLCASSLSRMNTEAFFGQGTRLTVV.

This clonotype was observed at least ten times. The gene calls are TRBV12-3 or TRBV12-4 and TRBJ2-5; D ambiguous. V dropped 1 base and J dropped 1 base, with 10 bases sitting between them. This CDR3 is 15 amino acids long. In DNA form, the CDR3 reads TGTGCCAGCAGTTTAGGGGGTAATCTCCAAGAGACCCAGTACTTC. Amino acid sequence: CASSLGGNLQETQYF.

This clonotype was detected many times. The V gene is TRBV19, the J gene TRBJ1-2; TRBD1 might be the D (6 bases). The germline V gene has CDR1 LNHDA and CDR2 SQIVND (reference sequence). Trimming left V 10 bases short and J 7 bases short, with 19 bases between. The CDR3 has 13 amino acids. This chain's CDR3 is CAIHAAQGSGYTF. Here the CDR3 DNA reads TGTGCCATCCACGCAGCACAGGGAAGTGGCTACACCTTC. The whole variable domain, filled in from reference TRBV19 and TRBJ1-2, reads DGGITQSPKYLFRKEGQNVTLSCEQNLNHDAMYWYRQDPGQGLRLIYYSQIVNDFQKGDIAEGYSVSREKKESFPLTVTSAQKNPTAFYLCAIHAAQGSGYTFGSGTRLTVV.

This clonotype was observed many times. J is TRBJ1-5 and V is TRBV6-5, with TRBD1 identical over 10 bases. The CDR3 spans 15 residues. CDR1 MNHEY and CDR2 SVGAGI come from the germline V gene. The junction had 5 bases not matched to a gene; V was cut back by 4 bases and J by 5 bases. CDR3 amino acids: CASSWTGGMDQPQHF. The CDR3 nucleotides are TGTGCCAGCAGTTGGACAGGGGGTATGGATCAGCCCCAGCATTTT.

This clonotype was observed many times. The CDR3 bases are TGTGCCGGTCGATGGGACAGGGAAGACAGTGAAGCTTTCTTT. Protein product: CAGRWDREDSEAFF. The genes are TRBV2 and TRBJ1-1; 9 nucleotides line up with TRBD1. V lost 11 bases to trimming and J lost 7 bases; unmatched junction nucleotides: 14. Germline V gene sequence: CDR1 SNHLY, CDR2 FYNNEI. The length of the CDR3 is 14 residues.

The genes are TRBV20-1 and TRBJ2-5; D perhaps matches TRBD2 (6 bases). The CDR3 covers 15 residues. V was cut by 2 bases and J by 1 base, with 14 bases left in between. Germline CDR1 reads DFQATT; CDR2 reads SNEGSKA (reference sequence). The CDR3: CSARYRDLVQETQYF. Written as DNA, the CDR3 is TGCAGTGCTAGATACCGGGACTTGGTCCAAGAGACCCAGTACTTC.

This clonotype was counted many times. This chain uses TRBV24-1 with TRBJ2-3; the match to TRBD1 covers 8 bases. CDR1 KGHDR and CDR2 SFDVKD come from the germline V gene. The CDR3 has 15 amino acids. Trimming cost V 9 bases and J 4 bases; bases outside gene matches: 11. The CDR3 region has the DNA TGTGCCACCGGCTCCCAGGGGGCATTGTCAGATACGCAGTATTTT. This codes for CATGSQGALSDTQYF.

This clonotype has a handful of counts. J is TRBJ1-2 and V is TRBV19; no firm D call. Germline V CDR1 and CDR2: LNHDA, SQIVND (reference sequence). This CDR3 contains 13 residues. The V end lost 4 bases, the J end lost 7 bases, and 13 bases lay between the germline ends. The CDR3 nucleotides are TGTGCCAGTAGTACGTCCGGCGGATTTGGCTACACCTTC. Its protein product is CASSTSGGFGYTF.

This clonotype was seen at least ten times. CDR3 DNA sequence: TGTGCCAGCAGCTTCGCGCCTAGCGGGCCGAGCACAGATACGCAGTATTTT. Its protein product is CASSFAPSGPSTDTQYF. V usage is TRBV11-2 and J usage is TRBJ2-3; 8 bases line up with TRBD2. The CDR3 is 17 amino acids. Germline values: CDR1 SGHAT, CDR2 FQNNGV. V shed 3 bases, J shed 0 bases, and the junction held 8 bases outside the gene matches.

This clonotype came up many times. The chain has TRBV5-6 and TRBJ2-7; 8 bases align to TRBD2. V trimming: 2 bases; J trimming: 3 bases; junction bases outside the gene matches: 4. This CDR3 spans 14 amino acids. Per germline, CDR1 SGHDT and CDR2 YYEEEE. The CDR3 bases are TGTGCCAGCAGCTTAGCGGGGGAGAGCTACGAGCAGTACTTC. Its protein product is CASSLAGESYEQYF.

Many counts were recorded for this clonotype. This chain joins TRBV6-1 and TRBJ2-6, with TRBD1 matching 11 bases. This CDR3 has 16 residues. Trimming removed 4 bases from V and 2 bases from J; junction bases left unmatched: 1. CDR1 and CDR2 (germline): MNHNS, SASEGT. CDR3 protein: CASSGTGGAGANVLTF. The CDR3 DNA reads as TGTGCCAGCAGTGGGACAGGGGGCGCTGGGGCCAACGTCCTGACTTTC.

This clonotype has ten or more counts. The chain uses TRBV27 and TRBJ1-5; D may be TRBD1 (5 bases). The CDR3 spans 16 residues. The germline V gene has CDR1 MNHEY and CDR2 SMNVEV (reference sequence). V lost 5 bases and J lost 4, with 18 bases in between. The chain's CDR3 is CASSRWGSRENQPQHF. The CDR3 nucleotides are TGTGCCAGCAGTCGCTGGGGGTCCCGTGAGAATCAGCCCCAGCATTTT.

The chain is built from TRBV11-1 and TRBJ1-1, with 8 positions matching TRBD1. The CDR3 length is 15 residues. From germline, CDR1 is SGHAT and CDR2 FQDESV (reference sequence). V lost 5 bases, J lost 0 bases, and 5 bases stayed unmatched. CDR3 in amino acids: CASSAGQGLNTEAFF. Written as DNA, the CDR3 is TGTGCCAGCAGCGCAGGACAGGGATTGAACACTGAAGCTTTCTTT. Full variable domain (rest looked up from reference TRBV11-1 and TRBJ1-1): EAEVAQSPRYKITEKSQAVAFWCDPISGHATLYWYRQILGQGPELLVQFQDESVVDDSQLPKDRFSAERLKGVDSTLKIQPAELGDSAMYLCASSAGQGLNTEAFFGQGTRLTVV.

The chain is built from TRBV6-2 or TRBV6-3 and TRBJ2-2; D may be TRBD1 or TRBD2 (5 bases each). Germline V lookup: CDR1 MNHEY, CDR2 SVGEGT. The V end lost 8 bases, the J end lost 5 bases, and 15 bases lay between the germline ends. The CDR3 consists of 14 residues. Here the CDR3 DNA reads TGTGCCAGCGCTCATGAGGGACGGACCGGGGAGCTGTTTTTT. The encoded protein is CASAHEGRTGELFF.

This clonotype has just a few counts. A much bigger clone sits one base away, suggesting this may be a read error. J is TRBJ2-5 and V is TRBV12-5, with 8 positions matching TRBD1. In germline, CDR1 is LGHNT, CDR2 FRNRAP. CDR3 length equals 16 residues. Trimming removed 0 bases from V and 5 bases from J; junction bases left unmatched: 8. The CDR3 region has the DNA TGTGCTAGTGGTTTGGTATTGAGGACAGGGCCGGAGACCCAGTACTTC. Protein: CASGLVLRTGPETQYF.